The 26 T cell receptor beta chains listed next were all sequenced from one sample in a study of immune evolution from preneoplasia to lung adenocarcinoma. Libraries were prepared by immunoSEQ multiplex PCR; TCRdb keeps only in-frame clonotypes and omits some of them. In the table there are tens of thousands of clones, less than 85% of which are singletons. Source material: FFPE invasive lung adenocarcinoma tissue. The receptors originated from a person in their sixties or seventies with lung adenocarcinoma.

The V and J genes are TRBV28 and TRBJ2-3, with TRBD2 matching over 9 bases. CDR1 and CDR2 from the germline V gene are MDHEN and SYDVKM. V trimming: 4 bases; J trimming: 4 bases; junction bases outside the gene matches: 9. The CDR3 sequence is 16 residues long. Here the CDR3 reads CASSSIAGVRADTQYF. The CDR3 nucleotides read TGTGCCAGCAGTTCGATAGCGGGAGTAAGGGCAGATACGCAGTATTTT.

This chain joins TRBV4-1 and TRBJ2-5, with 8 bases matching TRBD2. The trim removed 0 bases at V and 1 base at J, leaving 13 bases unmatched. Germline CDR1 and CDR2: MGHRA and YSYEKL. The CDR3 length is 19 residues. CDR3 DNA: TGCGCCAGCAGCCAAGACGCCACGACCAGCGGGAGAGCCCAAGAGACCCAGTACTTC. Its protein is CASSQDATTSGRAQETQYF.

The V gene is TRBV7-2, the J gene TRBJ2-2; 10 bases are shared with TRBD1. The germline CDR1 and CDR2 sequences are SGHTA and FQGNSA. Trimming cost V 5 bases and J 6 bases; bases outside gene matches: 12. The CDR3 runs 17 residues. The DNA for the CDR3 is TGTGCCAGCAGCCCCCTGCGGGGACAGGGGACCCCCGGGGAGCTGTTTTTT. Translated, it gives CASSPLRGQGTPGELFF.

The rearrangement joins TRBV18 to TRBJ1-2; no reliable D call. There are 14 residues in the CDR3. V gave up 4 bases and J gave up 4 bases, with 13 bases separating them. Germline V gene lookup returns CDR1 KGHSH and CDR2 LQKENI. The CDR3: CASSLNTDTYGYTF. CDR3 sequence (DNA): TGTGCCAGCTCACTGAACACTGATACCTATGGCTACACCTTC.

The sample holds a few counts of this clone. The chain employs TRBV7-2 and TRBJ2-3; unclear D gene. The germline gives CDR1 SGHTA, CDR2 FQGNSA. This CDR3 comprises 14 residues. The V end lost 3 bases, the J end lost 4 bases, and 11 bases lay between the germline ends. In nucleotides, the CDR3 is TGTGCCAGCAGCTTCATAAGGATGGCAGATACGCAGTATTTT. Translated: CASSFIRMADTQYF.

V is TRBV19 and J is TRBJ1-3; no clear D. The length of the CDR3 is 16 residues. CDR1 is LNHDA, CDR2 SQIVND, per germline (reference sequence). V was cut by 3 bases and J by 2 bases, with 14 bases left in between. CDR3 DNA: TGTGCCAGTAGTATTCCGGGTACGGGGACTGGAAACACCATATATTTT. This codes for CASSIPGTGTGNTIYF.

The chain couples TRBV6-4 to TRBJ1-2, with a weak D call TRBD1 (5 bases). This CDR3 region has 13 residues. Germline CDR1 MRHNA, CDR2 SNTAGT. The V end lost 2 bases, the J end lost 7 bases, and 11 bases lay between the germline ends. CDR3 loop: CASSDQGVGGYTF. The CDR3 DNA follows: TGTGCCAGCAGTGACCAGGGAGTAGGTGGCTACACCTTC.

The chain joins TRBV9 to TRBJ2-7; TRBD1 aligns across 7 bases. V was pared by 2 bases and J by 3 bases, with 5 bases of the junction left unmatched. There are 14 residues in the CDR3. Germline lookup yields CDR1 SGDLS and CDR2 YYNGEE. The CDR3 protein is CASSVSGQVYEQYF. As DNA, the CDR3 is TGTGCCAGCAGCGTCTCCGGACAGGTCTACGAGCAGTACTTC.

V and J are TRBV9 and TRBJ2-3; possibly TRBD1 or TRBD2 for D (5 bases each). Germline CDR1 and CDR2: SGDLS and YYNGEE. Trimming removed 1 base at V and 5 bases at J, with 11 bases between. The CDR3 contains 14 residues. In DNA, the CDR3 is TGTGCCAGCAGCGTAATAGGGGCGGGAGATACGCAGTATTTT. Its translation is CASSVIGAGDTQYF.

Worth noting for this clone: Other DNA sequences in the same sample also yield this CDR3. This chain connects TRBV5-4 to TRBJ1-2; 7 bases fit TRBD1. V was clipped by 2 bases and J by 0 bases; unmatched bases: 1. The CDR3 runs 14 residues. Per germline, CDR1 SGHNT and CDR2 YYREEE (reference sequence). The CDR3 loop is CASSLDRANYGYTF. CDR3 sequence (DNA): TGTGCCAGCAGCTTAGACAGGGCTAACTATGGCTACACCTTC. Complete variable domain (other parts from reference TRBV5-4 and TRBJ1-2): ETGVTQSPTHLIKTRGQQVTLRCSSQSGHNTVSWYQQALGQGPQFIFQYYREEENGRGNFPPRFSGLQFPNYSSELNVNALELDDSALYLCASSLDRANYGYTFGSGTRLTVV.

V is TRBV6-1 and J is TRBJ1-1; D call uncertain. Per the germline V gene, CDR1 is MNHNS and CDR2 is SASEGT. The CDR3 totals 12 residues. Trimming left V 1 base short and J 11 bases short, with 11 bases between. The DNA of the CDR3 is TGTGCCAGCAGTGAAGTATCGGTCGCCGCTTTCTTT. This translates into CASSEVSVAAFF.

The chain couples TRBV28 to TRBJ2-7; 15 nucleotides agree with TRBD2. Germline values: CDR1 MDHEN, CDR2 SYDVKM. Trimming removed 3 bases from V and 6 bases from J; junction bases left unmatched: 3. This CDR3 comprises 15 residues. CDR3 sequence: CASSFRTSGRAEQYF. The CDR3 DNA reads as TGTGCCAGCAGTTTCCGGACTAGCGGGAGGGCCGAGCAGTACTTC.

This chain uses TRBV5-4 with TRBJ2-7; 10 bases fit TRBD1. Trimming cost V 5 bases and J 7 bases; bases outside gene matches: 9. Germline V gene sequence: CDR1 SGHNT, CDR2 YYREEE (reference sequence). This CDR3 spans 14 amino acids. The CDR3 coding sequence is TGTGCCAGCAGGTCCGGGACAGGGGTTGGGGAGCAGTACTTC. Translated, it gives CASRSGTGVGEQYF.

Regarding this clone: This sample includes further DNA sequences coding for the same CDR3. The rearrangement joins TRBV18 to TRBJ2-7, with unresolved D. Germline V gives CDR1 KGHSH, CDR2 LQKENI. The CDR3 covers 12 residues. Trimming took off 2 bases at V and 6 bases at J, with 8 bases between the two ends. CDR3 bases: TGTGCCAGCTCACCATCGACACGCGAGCAGTACTTC. Residues: CASSPSTREQYF.

The genes are TRBV5-4 and TRBJ1-2; 7 bases are shared with TRBD1. Germline loops: CDR1 SGHNT, CDR2 YYREEE (reference sequence). The trim removed 6 bases at V and 8 bases at J, leaving 13 bases unmatched. The CDR3 spans 14 residues. DNA of the CDR3: TGTGCCAGCACCCCCTACCTTACAGGGGTCGGCTACACCTTC. This codes for CASTPYLTGVGYTF.

This sequence joins TRBV27 and TRBJ2-7; 9 positions agree with TRBD2. This CDR3 is 16 amino acids long. Losses at the gene ends were 2 bases for V and 3 bases for J; bases not matched to a gene: 8. The V gene's germline CDR1 is MNHEY and CDR2 SMNVEV (reference sequence). The CDR3 sequence: CASSLLPSGNHYEQYF. The CDR3 DNA sequence: TGTGCCAGCAGTTTACTTCCTAGCGGGAATCACTACGAGCAGTACTTC.

This rearrangement joins TRBV6-5 to TRBJ2-5; D not resolved. V lost 0 bases and J 2 bases, leaving 4 bases between the germline ends. The germline V gene has CDR1 MNHEY and CDR2 SVGAGI. This CDR3 has 13 amino acids. CDR3 protein: CASSYSIQETQYF. In DNA, the CDR3 is TGTGCCAGCAGTTACTCGATACAAGAGACCCAGTACTTC.

The rearrangement joins TRBV2 to TRBJ1-2, with 8 bases lining up with TRBD1. CDR1 and CDR2 (germline): SNHLY, FYNNEI. The CDR3 has 15 amino acids. V shed 5 bases and J 4 bases; nucleotides not matched to a gene: 9. CDR3 DNA sequence: TGTGCCAGCAGTTCCGCAGGGGGCTCAACCTATGGCTACACCTTC. As protein: CASSSAGGSTYGYTF.

The chain combines TRBV5-1 with TRBJ1-1, with TRBD1 identical over 8 bases. Per germline, CDR1 SGHRS and CDR2 YFSETQ. V was clipped by 2 bases and J by 2 bases; unmatched bases: 5. CDR3 length: 15 amino acids. The CDR3 DNA follows: TGCGCCAGCAGCTTTTTGGCAGGGGGCAACACTGAAGCTTTCTTT. Protein sequence: CASSFLAGGNTEAFF. Full variable domain (outside the CDR3, taken from reference TRBV5-1 and TRBJ1-1): KAGVTQTPRYLIKTRGQQVTLSCSPISGHRSVSWYQQTPGQGLQFLFEYFSETQRNKGNFPGRFSGRQFSNSRSEMNVSTLELGDSALYLCASSFLAGGNTEAFFGQGTRLTVV.

The V and J genes are TRBV21-1 and TRBJ2-1; the DNA was not used to check the table's D call, TRBD2. TRBV21-1 is deemed a pseudogene. CDR3 length: 18 residues. The CDR3 bases are TGTGCCAGCAGCAAAATTAGGCTGGTGGAGGGGTCCTACAATGAGCAGTTCTTC. Amino acid sequence: CASSKIRLVEGSYNEQFF.

This chain links TRBV2 with TRBJ2-3, with D unclear. The CDR3 consists of 14 residues. Germline V CDR1 and CDR2: SNHLY, FYNNEI. Trimming shortened V by 4 bases and J by 0 bases, and 8 bases separated the two germline ends. In nucleotides, the CDR3 is TGTGCCAGCAGTGTGGAGCGAAGCACAGATACGCAGTATTTT. Translating it yields CASSVERSTDTQYF.

This rearrangement joins TRBV10-2 to TRBJ2-7; no reliable D call. V was shortened by 4 bases and J by 7 bases, with 11 bases between the two germline ends. There are 12 residues in the CDR3. Germline V gene data show CDR1 as WSHSY and CDR2 as SAAADI. CDR3 sequence reads: CASSVFLGEQYF. In nucleotides, the CDR3 is TGCGCCAGCAGTGTATTCTTGGGGGAGCAGTACTTC.

V gene TRBV19 combines with J gene TRBJ2-3; TRBD1 or TRBD2 may be the D gene (7 bases each). V lost 7 bases to trimming and J lost 4 bases, with 18 bases between them. CDR3 length: 15 amino acids. From germline, CDR1 is LNHDA and CDR2 SQIVND (reference sequence). CDR3 protein: CASTSGRGRADTQYF. Written as DNA, the CDR3 is TGTGCCAGTACCTCAGGGAGGGGGCGGGCAGATACGCAGTATTTT.

The V and J genes are TRBV6-6 and TRBJ2-1; 8 bases agree with TRBD1. The germline CDR1 and CDR2 sequences are MNHNY and SVGAGI (reference sequence). The CDR3 spans 16 residues. Trimming took 2 bases from V and 7 from J; bases not matched to a gene: 10. This CDR3 reads CASSYQSGQGKNEQFF. CDR3 nucleotides: TGTGCCAGCAGTTACCAATCCGGACAGGGTAAGAATGAGCAGTTCTTC.

This chain links TRBV4-1 with TRBJ2-3; weak D call: TRBD2 (5 bases). The germline V and J ends were trimmed by 2 bases and 4 bases, with 13 bases remaining between them. CDR1 is MGHRA and CDR2 is YSYEKL in the germline V gene. CDR3 size: 15 residues. CDR3 nucleotide sequence: TGCGCCAGCAGCCAAACCGCTCGGGGAGCAGATACGCAGTATTTT. Its translation: CASSQTARGADTQYF.

The chain employs TRBV7-2 and TRBJ1-2, with D uncertain. The CDR3 is 14 residues long. CDR1 and CDR2 (germline): SGHTA, FQGNSA. V was trimmed by 5 bases and J by 1 base, leaving 11 bases between them. CDR3: CASSPPGSNYGYTF. The CDR3 region has the DNA TGTGCCAGCAGCCCGCCCGGCAGTAACTATGGCTACACCTTC.